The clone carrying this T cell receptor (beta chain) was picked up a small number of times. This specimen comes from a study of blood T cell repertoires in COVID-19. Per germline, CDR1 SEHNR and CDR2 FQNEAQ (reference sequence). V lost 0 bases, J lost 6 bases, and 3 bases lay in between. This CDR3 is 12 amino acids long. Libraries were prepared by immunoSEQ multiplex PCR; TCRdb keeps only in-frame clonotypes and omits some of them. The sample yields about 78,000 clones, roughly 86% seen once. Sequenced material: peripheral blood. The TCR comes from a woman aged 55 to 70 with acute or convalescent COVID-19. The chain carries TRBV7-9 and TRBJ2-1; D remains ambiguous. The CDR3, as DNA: TGTGCCAGCAGCTTAGCTCTCAATGAGCAGTTCTTC. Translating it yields CASSLALNEQFF.